This T cell receptor beta chain was retrieved from a study of blood T cells in healthy people across ages. Study context: The capture of about one barcoded beta molecule per two T cells was achieved by template switching.

The sample holds a few counts of this clonotype. Its antigen is undetermined. The second PCR ran roughly 7 to 12 cycles with a sample-barcoded 5' primer and J-beta primers. MiXCR was run by TCRdb on the 5' RACE reads, yielding one entry per CDR3 protein. The sample includes about 1 million distinct CDR3 sequences, around 25% of them seen just once. General study findings and limits: Estimates of diversity drawn from one million T cells were considered underestimates.

These same data were also listed under a study on T cells of mothers and their children.

Sequenced material: blood. The clonotype was recovered from a girl aged 2 to 10 in good health.

The CDR3 nucleotides are TGTGCCAGCAGCCCTCAGCTTGGAACGACAACTAATGAAAAACTGTTTTTT. This codes for CASSPQLGTTTNEKLFF. The chain combines TRBV5-5 with TRBJ1-4; D gene unclear. This CDR3 contains 17 residues. Germline lookup yields CDR1 SGHKS and CDR2 YYEKEE (reference sequence). V lost 4 bases and J 0 bases, leaving 16 bases between the germline ends.